These 27 T cell receptor beta chains were all obtained from the same sample, sequenced in a study of cytomegalovirus exposure and HLA in healthy donors. The table came from immunoSEQ multiplex PCR; TCRdb's copy has only in-frame clones and leaves some out. The data hold 130,000 to 150,000 clones, with 89% observed a single time. The sample comprised PBMCs. The receptors here all came from a woman in her late teens or twenties in good health and CMV-seropositive.

The chain joins TRBV15 to TRBJ1-3; D gene ambiguous. Deletions cut 5 bases from V and 0 bases from J, with 17 bases between. Per the germline V gene, CDR1 is LNHNV and CDR2 is YYDKDF (reference sequence). The CDR3 is 17 residues long. This CDR3 reads CATSGPYAVGSGNTIYF. The CDR3 coding sequence is TGTGCCACCAGCGGTCCTTATGCGGTAGGCTCTGGAAACACCATATATTTT.

The rearrangement links TRBV30 to TRBJ1-5; the D is unclear. Germline CDR1 GTSNPN, CDR2 SVGIG (reference sequence). V lost 0 bases and J 3 bases, leaving 6 bases between the germline ends. The CDR3 is made up of 13 amino acids. As DNA, the CDR3 is TGTGCCTGGAGTGTACGCGACAATCAGCCCCAGCATTTT. Amino acid sequence: CAWSVRDNQPQHF.

The V call is TRBV19, the J call TRBJ1-2; TRBD1 agrees at 8 bases. The V segment lost 3 bases and the J segment 7 bases; nucleotides outside the gene matches: 13. The CDR3 covers 16 residues. The germline V gene encodes CDR1 LNHDA and CDR2 SQIVND (reference sequence). CDR3 in amino acids: CASSIPTAGTGAGYTF. The CDR3 DNA is TGTGCCAGTAGTATTCCCACCGCCGGGACAGGCGCTGGCTACACCTTC.

The genes are TRBV12-5 and TRBJ2-1; D possibly corresponds to TRBD1 (6 bases). This CDR3 has 16 amino acids. Germline CDR1 LGHNT, CDR2 FRNRAP. The V and J ends lost 2 bases and 6 bases respectively, with 17 bases between them. CDR3 sequence reads: CASGLLQGVSSNEQFF. CDR3 bases: TGTGCTAGTGGTTTGTTACAGGGTGTCTCTTCCAATGAGCAGTTCTTC.

CDR3 in amino acids: CASSSGGGVGTQYF. The CDR3 DNA follows: TGTGCCAGCAGCTCGGGAGGCGGGGTGGGGACCCAGTACTTC. V is TRBV7-9 and J is TRBJ2-5; TRBD2 matches at 7 bases. This CDR3 has 14 residues. In germline, CDR1 is SEHNR, CDR2 FQNEAQ (reference sequence). V was pared by 4 bases and J by 7 bases, with 9 bases of the junction left unmatched.

The CDR3: CASSLKGQGRRSSYNEQFF. The CDR3 nucleotides read TGTGCCAGCAGCCTAAAGGGACAGGGGAGGAGGAGCTCCTACAATGAGCAGTTCTTC. The V call is TRBV7-3, the J call TRBJ2-1; TRBD1 matches 10 bases. CDR3 length: 19 residues. Per the germline V gene, CDR1 is SGHTA and CDR2 is FQGTGA. V trimming: 5 bases; J trimming: 0 bases; junction bases outside the gene matches: 13.

J is TRBJ1-3 and V is TRBV30; D not certain. The CDR3 has 14 residues. V dropped 0 bases and J dropped 0 bases, with 6 bases sitting between them. Looked up from germline, CDR1 is GTSNPN and CDR2 is SVGIG (reference sequence). CDR3 sequence (DNA): TGTGCCTGGAGTGTCTCCAGCTCTGGAAACACCATATATTTT. Residues: CAWSVSSSGNTIYF.

The V and J genes are TRBV13 and TRBJ1-2, with D possibly matching TRBD1 (6 bases). CDR1 and CDR2 from the germline V gene are PRHDT and FYEKMQ (reference sequence). Trimming cost V 2 bases and J 1 base, with 14 bases left between them. The CDR3 is 16 amino acids. The CDR3 DNA follows: TGTGCCAGCAGCTTAACCCGCTGGACAGATAACTATGGCTACACCTTC. Translated, it gives CASSLTRWTDNYGYTF.

This sequence joins TRBV5-4 and TRBJ2-5; 7 bases match TRBD1. V lost 4 bases and J lost 3; bases outside the gene matches: 6. The CDR3 spans 14 residues. CDR1 SGHNT and CDR2 YYREEE come from the germline V gene (reference sequence). The CDR3 sequence is CASSPGQIKETQYF. CDR3 DNA: TGTGCCAGCAGCCCGGGACAGATTAAAGAGACCCAGTACTTC.

The chain links TRBV18 to TRBJ2-7, with D perhaps matching TRBD1 (6 bases). CDR3 size: 15 residues. CDR1 is KGHSH, CDR2 LQKENI, per germline. Trimming took 2 bases from V and 1 from J, leaving 12 bases between them. CDR3 loop: CASSPIGQGSYEQYF. The CDR3 DNA sequence: TGTGCCAGCTCACCAATTGGGCAGGGGTCCTACGAGCAGTACTTC.

The chain couples TRBV7-9 to TRBJ1-2, with TRBD1 matching over 8 bases. Germline trimming cut 4 bases from V and 4 bases from J; bases unmatched to any gene: 8. Germline-derived CDR1 and CDR2 are SEHNR and FQNEAQ (reference sequence). The CDR3 contains 15 residues. The CDR3 nucleotides are TGTGCCAGCAGCTCAAGTGACAGGGGTGCCTATGGCTACACCTTC. It specifies CASSSSDRGAYGYTF.

V gene TRBV10-2 combines with J gene TRBJ1-1; D remains ambiguous. The germline CDR1 and CDR2 sequences are WSHSY and SAAADI. The CDR3 contains 14 residues. V lost 0 bases and J lost 4, with 9 bases in between. The CDR3 nucleotides are TGCGCCAGCAGTGAGTCCGAGGTAGTCACTGAAGCTTTCTTT. Protein sequence: CASSESEVVTEAFF.

This chain's CDR3 is CASSLVYTDTQYF. The CDR3 coding sequence is TGTGCCAGCAGCTTAGTATACACAGATACGCAGTATTTT. This chain joins TRBV11-2 and TRBJ2-3; the D is unclear. Deletions cut 1 base from V and 2 bases from J, with 4 bases between. The CDR3 consists of 13 residues. Germline V CDR1 and CDR2: SGHAT, FQNNGV. Variable domain in full (rest from reference TRBV11-2 and TRBJ2-3): EAGVAQSPRYKIIEKRQSVAFWCNPISGHATLYWYQQILGQGPKLLIQFQNNGVVDDSQLPKDRFSAERLKGVDSTLKIQPAKLEDSAVYLCASSLVYTDTQYFGPGTRLTVL.

The chain uses TRBV5-1 and TRBJ1-1, with D uncertain. The CDR3 contains 11 residues. From germline, CDR1 is SGHRS and CDR2 YFSETQ. The V end lost 4 bases, the J end lost 2 bases, and 3 bases lay between the germline ends. The DNA of the CDR3 is TGCGCCAGCAGCCTAAACACTGAAGCTTTCTTT. It yields the protein CASSLNTEAFF.

The rearrangement links TRBV28 to TRBJ2-3, with TRBD1 identical over 10 bases. V trimming: 5 bases; J trimming: 2 bases; junction bases outside the gene matches: 10. CDR1 MDHEN and CDR2 SYDVKM come from the germline V gene. This CDR3 has 17 residues. CDR3 in DNA: TGTGCCAGCAGTAACCCAGACAGGGGGCCTAACACAGATACGCAGTATTTT. This gives the protein CASSNPDRGPNTDTQYF.

This chain connects TRBV19 to TRBJ2-2; 7 nucleotides match TRBD2. Losses at the gene ends were 6 bases for V and 6 bases for J; bases not matched to a gene: 10. In germline, CDR1 is LNHDA, CDR2 SQIVND (reference sequence). The CDR3 has 15 residues. CDR3 coding DNA: TGTGCCAGTAGGGTGCTGGGGACTAAGTCCGGGGAGCTGTTTTTT. It yields the protein CASRVLGTKSGELFF.

The DNA of the CDR3 is TGTGCCAGCAGCTTAGATAGACTGGAACCGATTTCTGGAAACACCATATATTTT. This encodes CASSLDRLEPISGNTIYF. V usage is TRBV11-2 and J usage is TRBJ1-3; no clear D gene. There are 18 residues in the CDR3. Germline CDR1 and CDR2: SGHAT and FQNNGV. Trimming took 0 bases from V and 1 from J, leaving 16 bases between them.

The CDR3 sequence is CASSSTSGGAWEQYF. CDR3 DNA sequence: TGTGCCAGCAGCTCGACTAGCGGGGGGGCCTGGGAGCAGTACTTC. This rearrangement joins TRBV7-2 to TRBJ2-7; 14 bases agree with TRBD2. V lost 4 bases, J lost 7 bases, and 6 bases stayed unmatched. Germline-derived CDR1 and CDR2 are SGHTA and FQGNSA. The CDR3 runs to 15 residues. Looking up the rest from reference TRBV7-2 and TRBJ2-7 gives the full variable domain: GAGVSQSPSNKVTEKGKDVELRCDPISGHTALYWYRQSLGQGLEFLIYFQGNSAPDKSGLPSDRFSAERTGGSVSTLTIQRTQQEDSAVYLCASSSTSGGAWEQYFGPGTRLTVT.

The chain uses TRBV29-1 and TRBJ2-7, with 7 bases that match TRBD1. Trimming removed 1 base from V and 2 bases from J; junction bases left unmatched: 5. Germline V gene lookup returns CDR1 SQVTM and CDR2 ANQGSEA. The CDR3 totals 14 residues. The CDR3 DNA reads TGCAGCGTTGAAGTCTGGGACAGCCCCTACGAGCAGTACTTC. Encoded protein: CSVEVWDSPYEQYF.

The chain carries TRBV11-2 and TRBJ1-2; D perhaps matches TRBD1 (5 bases). CDR1 is SGHAT and CDR2 is FQNNGV in the germline V gene. The CDR3 has 16 residues. Trimming removed 5 bases from V and 8 bases from J, with 24 bases in between. The CDR3 loop is CASSPIPPPGLGGYTF. CDR3 nucleotide sequence: TGTGCCAGCAGCCCGATCCCCCCCCCGGGACTTGGAGGCTACACCTTC.

The genes are TRBV7-2 and TRBJ1-1; TRBD1 matches 11 bases. Germline V CDR1 and CDR2: SGHTA, FQGNSA. V trimming: 3 bases; J trimming: 4 bases; junction bases outside the gene matches: 7. This CDR3 has 16 amino acids. The CDR3 sequence is CASSFGQGAGGTEAFF. The DNA of the CDR3 is TGTGCCAGCAGCTTCGGACAGGGGGCAGGGGGCACTGAAGCTTTCTTT.

This clone is a singleton in its sample. V is TRBV9 and J is TRBJ2-2, with TRBD1 as a possible D gene (6 bases). Deletions cut 0 bases from V and 0 bases from J, with 18 bases between. This CDR3 spans 19 amino acids. CDR1 SGDLS and CDR2 YYNGEE come from the germline V gene. CDR3 in amino acids: CASSVGLGQAETNTGELFF. As DNA, the CDR3 is TGTGCCAGCAGCGTAGGCTTGGGACAAGCAGAAACGAACACCGGGGAGCTGTTTTTT.

The chain couples TRBV2 to TRBJ2-3, with 12 bases matching TRBD2. Germline CDR1 and CDR2: SNHLY and FYNNEI. V trimming: 6 bases; J trimming: 14 bases; junction bases outside the gene matches: 15. The CDR3 sequence is 15 residues long. For the CDR3, the DNA is TGTGCCAGCAGGCAAACTAGCGGGGGGCCAATCCGCCCGTATTTT. Translation: CASRQTSGGPIRPYF.

The V and J genes are TRBV10-1 and TRBJ2-1; 9 nucleotides align to TRBD2. V lost 5 bases and J lost 4; bases outside the gene matches: 6. This CDR3 has 15 residues. The germline V gene has CDR1 WNHNN and CDR2 SYGVQD (reference sequence). CDR3 DNA sequence: TGCGCCAGCAGTCGGCAGCGGGGGGTTTACAATGAGCAGTTCTTC. Translating gives CASSRQRGVYNEQFF.

CDR3 sequence reads: CASSSALRGGQETQYF. The CDR3 DNA is TGCGCCAGCAGCTCTGCGTTGCGAGGGGGCCAAGAGACCCAGTACTTC. This chain uses TRBV5-1 with TRBJ2-5; possibly TRBD1 for D (6 bases). Germline V lookup: CDR1 SGHRS, CDR2 YFSETQ. This CDR3 is 16 amino acids long. V shed 3 bases and J shed 1 base, with 16 bases lying between them.

The rearrangement uses TRBV7-9 and TRBJ2-2; D gene ambiguous. CDR3 length equals 16 residues. Germline V gene lookup returns CDR1 SEHNR and CDR2 FQNEAQ (reference sequence). Trimming left V 6 bases short and J 0 bases short, with 14 bases between. CDR3 in amino acids: CASSDPMVANTGELFF. The DNA of the CDR3 is TGTGCCAGCAGTGATCCTATGGTCGCGAACACCGGGGAGCTGTTTTTT.

Note on this clone: Other DNA sequences from this sample encode an identical CDR3 as well. The V and J genes are TRBV9 and TRBJ2-3, with 10 bases fitting TRBD2. This CDR3 region has 16 residues. Per germline, CDR1 SGDLS and CDR2 YYNGEE. Trimming at V came to 4 bases and at J to 1 base, leaving 6 bases not matched to a gene. The CDR3 region has the DNA TGTGCCAGCAGCCCTACTCTAGCGGGGGGCACAGATACGCAGTATTTT. This gives the protein CASSPTLAGGTDTQYF.